The present TCR beta chain was sequenced within a study of cytomegalovirus exposure and HLA in healthy donors. Study-level findings and limits: Per a prior analysis, the majority of TCR beta V segments were productive roughly 87% or roughly 30% of the time. Clonal expansion, a later analysis showed, was greater in HLA-associated TCR beta chains than in equally common others. Researchers left out some V segments, among them TRBV6-2 and TRBV6-3, as indistinguishable.

The CDR3 is made up of 16 amino acids. Trimming pared 1 base from V and 0 bases from J, leaving 10 bases between. Per germline, CDR1 MGHDK and CDR2 SYGVNS. Details on this clone: Its antigen is unknown.

PCR amplification relied on 60 Vbeta primers (plus 13 Jbeta primers). Sequenced by immunoSEQ multiplex PCR; TCRdb stores in-frame clones only, minus some. This table holds about 200,000 clones, roughly 80% found once. The V gene is TRBV25-1, the J gene TRBJ1-3; D ambiguous. Sequencing input: PBMCs. The sequence was obtained from a male donor in good health and CMV-seropositive. CDR3 coding DNA: TGTGCCAGCAGTGAATTAGGAGGAAGCTCTGGAAACACCATATATTTT. Its translation is CASSELGGSSGNTIYF. The whole variable domain, remainder taken from reference TRBV25-1 and TRBJ1-3, is EADIYQTPRYLVIGTGKKITLECSQTMGHDKMYWYQQDPGMELHLIHYSYGVNSTEKGDLSSESTVSRIRTEHFPLTLESARPSHTSQYLCASSELGGSSGNTIYFGEGSWLTVV.